The 21 T cell receptor beta chains below were found in one sample sequenced in a study of response to subunit inactivated influenza vaccine (dated by TCRdb to the late 2010s). The library was built by means of RT-PCR. These reads were obtained on an Illumina HiSeq 2500. In TCRdb, the public reads were trimmed at Q25 with fastp and aligned with MiXCR, with productive beta chains retained. Under each unique CDR3 protein, matching rows form one entry showing the most common genes and DNA. The sample table shows roughly 500,000 distinct CDR3 sequences, and about 25% are seen once. The ten biggest clones cover over 1.5% of the sample. The specimen was CD4+ T cells sorted from PBMCs, collected roughly 5 days after vaccination. These receptors all stem from a man in his forties or fifties who received an inactivated influenza vaccine. Donor details come from another sample of the same person, matched by shared clones.

V and J are TRBV20-1 and TRBJ1-1; maybe TRBD1 (5 bases). V gave up 2 bases and J gave up 7 bases, with 17 bases separating them. CDR3 length equals 14 residues. Germline V CDR1 and CDR2: DFQATT, SNEGSKA (reference sequence). CDR3 residues: CSARTQGSIGEAFF. The CDR3 coding sequence is TGCAGTGCTAGAACCCAGGGAAGTATTGGTGAAGCTTTCTTT.

The CDR3 region is CASRGQGTGANVLTF. For the CDR3, the DNA is TGTGCCAGCAGAGGACAGGGAACTGGGGCCAACGTCCTGACTTTC. V and J are TRBV6-2 or TRBV6-3 and TRBJ2-6; 8 bases line up with TRBD1. The CDR3 has 15 amino acids. CDR1 and CDR2 from the germline V gene are MNHEY and SVGEGT. The ends lost 6 bases at V and 2 bases at J; junction bases unmatched: 3.

The chain recombines TRBV7-9 with TRBJ1-2, with TRBD1 matching over 12 bases. This CDR3 is built from 15 residues. Germline CDR1 reads SEHNR; CDR2 reads FQNEAQ (reference sequence). The ends lost 5 bases at V and 6 bases at J; junction bases unmatched: 7. The CDR3 DNA reads as TGTGCCAGCAGCACTGGGACAGGGGGCGGAAATGGCTACACCTTC. This sequence encodes CASSTGTGGGNGYTF.

The chain couples TRBV24-1 to TRBJ1-5; TRBD1 aligns across 8 bases. Per germline, CDR1 KGHDR and CDR2 SFDVKD. Trimming at V came to 3 bases and at J to 5 bases, leaving 2 bases not matched to a gene. The CDR3 spans 14 residues. CDR3 protein: CATSDGQGDQPQHF. CDR3 bases: TGTGCCACCAGTGATGGACAGGGTGATCAGCCCCAGCATTTT.

The chain carries TRBV5-1 and TRBJ1-1; D is perhaps TRBD1 (6 bases). Germline V gene sequence: CDR1 SGHRS, CDR2 YFSETQ. The CDR3 is made up of 13 amino acids. The V gene lost 4 bases and the J gene lost 1 base, with 8 bases spanning the gap. The CDR3: CASSTQGNTEAFF. CDR3 in DNA: TGCGCCAGCAGCACACAGGGGAACACTGAAGCTTTCTTT.

This chain connects TRBV28 to TRBJ2-7; D call uncertain. The CDR3 spans 11 residues. V was pared by 3 bases and J by 7 bases, with 7 bases between. Per germline, CDR1 MDHEN and CDR2 SYDVKM. DNA for the CDR3: TGTGCCAGCAGTTTTGCCTGGGAGCAGTACTTC. As protein: CASSFAWEQYF. The complete variable domain, with remaining parts taken from reference TRBV28 and TRBJ2-7, reads DVKVTQSSRYLVKRTGEKVFLECVQDMDHENMFWYRQDPGLGLRLIYFSYDVKMKEKGDIPEGYSVSREKKERFSLILESASTNQTSMYLCASSFAWEQYFGPGTRLTVT.

This clonotype was seen a single time. This chain connects TRBV10-3 to TRBJ2-7; TRBD1 matches at 8 bases. Losses at the gene ends were 6 bases for V and 2 bases for J; bases not matched to a gene: 3. The CDR3 has 13 amino acids. CDR1 is ENHRY and CDR2 is SYGVKD in the germline V gene. CDR3 DNA sequence: TGTGCCATCAGGGACAGGGCCCCCTACGAGCAGTACTTC. Protein sequence: CAIRDRAPYEQYF.

The chain couples TRBV10-3 to TRBJ1-1, with 11 bases fitting TRBD1. Germline lookup yields CDR1 ENHRY and CDR2 SYGVKD. Trimming cost V 6 bases and J 5 bases; bases outside gene matches: 5. The CDR3 runs 14 residues. CDR3 protein: CAIRKDRGRTEAFF. The CDR3 nucleotides are TGTGCCATCAGAAAGGACAGGGGGCGGACTGAAGCTTTCTTT.

V usage is TRBV18 and J usage is TRBJ1-6; a weak D match, TRBD1 (5 bases). The CDR3 length is 18 residues. Trimming shortened V by 6 bases and J by 1 base, and 19 bases separated the two germline ends. CDR1 KGHSH and CDR2 LQKENI come from the germline V gene. CDR3 nucleotide sequence: TGTGCCAGCTCCCTCTCATCTCCACAGGCGTCCTATAATTCACCCCTCCACTTT. It specifies CASSLSSPQASYNSPLHF.

This clonotype was found many times. The chain uses TRBV10-2 and TRBJ1-1, with no clear D. Germline assignment: CDR1 WSHSY and CDR2 SAAADI. With 6 bases removed from V and 6 bases from J, the gap between germline ends came to 11 bases. The CDR3 runs 12 residues. CDR3 in DNA: TGCGCCAGCAGAAGGGCCGATTCTGAAGCTTTCTTT. It encodes CASRRADSEAFF.

In this sample, this clonotype turned up a few times. The J gene is TRBJ2-2, the V gene TRBV29-1; D remains ambiguous. Germline CDR1 reads SQVTM; CDR2 reads ANQGSEA. V dropped 7 bases and J dropped 6 bases, with 12 bases sitting between them. The CDR3 length is 12 residues. CDR3 in amino acids: CSAVGVAGELFF. DNA of the CDR3: TGCAGCGCCGTGGGTGTCGCCGGGGAGCTGTTTTTT.

The chain couples TRBV18 to TRBJ2-7; D gene unclear. This CDR3 contains 14 residues. Germline V gene sequence: CDR1 KGHSH, CDR2 LQKENI. Between the trimmed V and J ends, which lost 5 bases and 2 bases, there was a span of 13 bases. CDR3 residues: CASSGQDETYEQYF. CDR3 nucleotides: TGTGCCAGCTCAGGGCAGGACGAGACCTACGAGCAGTACTTC.

The chain joins TRBV24-1 to TRBJ2-1; D is possibly TRBD2 (5 bases). Between the trimmed V and J ends, which lost 3 bases and 12 bases, there was a span of 11 bases. The CDR3 extends over 12 amino acids. Germline-derived CDR1 and CDR2 are KGHDR and SFDVKD. The CDR3 coding sequence is TGTGCCACCAGTGATCCCGGGCGGGTGCAGTTCTTC. Protein sequence: CATSDPGRVQFF.

This clonotype was recorded many times. V and J are TRBV4-1 and TRBJ1-4; possibly TRBD1 for D (6 bases). The length of the CDR3 is 14 residues. V was pared by 0 bases and J by 8 bases, with 10 bases between. The germline gives CDR1 MGHRA, CDR2 YSYEKL. The DNA of the CDR3 is TGCGCCAGCAGCCAAGAGGGGGCAGGCGAAAAACTGTTTTTT. Translating it yields CASSQEGAGEKLFF.

The chain uses TRBV29-1 and TRBJ2-7; tentative D call: TRBD1 (5 bases). CDR1 is SQVTM and CDR2 is ANQGSEA in the germline V gene. This CDR3 has 14 amino acids. V was trimmed by 5 bases and J by 0 bases, leaving 14 bases between them. For the CDR3, the DNA is TGCAGCGTTTCCAGGGATCGACGCTCCTACGAGCAGTACTTC. It translates to CSVSRDRRSYEQYF.

The chain has TRBV20-1 and TRBJ2-1, with TRBD1 matching over 10 bases. Per the germline V gene, CDR1 is DFQATT and CDR2 is SNEGSKA (reference sequence). V lost 2 bases to trimming and J lost 7 bases; unmatched junction nucleotides: 11. CDR3 length: 16 residues. CDR3 bases: TGCAGTGCTAGAAAAAGACAGGGGGCGAGGAGGAATGAGCAGTTCTTC. This encodes CSARKRQGARRNEQFF.

This clonotype was counted a few times. This sequence joins TRBV29-1 and TRBJ2-2, with D tentatively TRBD1 or TRBD2 (7 bases each). There are 16 residues in the CDR3. V dropped 6 bases and J dropped 0 bases, with 17 bases sitting between them. Per the germline V gene, CDR1 is SQVTM and CDR2 is ANQGSEA. The CDR3 sequence is CSVSDREGANTGELFF. CDR3 nucleotides: TGCAGCGTCTCTGACAGGGAGGGCGCGAACACCGGGGAGCTGTTTTTT.

The gene calls are TRBV29-1 and TRBJ2-5; TRBD1 agrees at 7 bases. Germline V gene lookup returns CDR1 SQVTM and CDR2 ANQGSEA. The CDR3 runs to 12 residues. J gave up 5 bases and V 7 bases, and 7 bases lay outside the gene matches. In DNA, the CDR3 is TGCAGCGGCCGGGACAGTGTGGAGACCCAGTACTTC. The encoded protein is CSGRDSVETQYF.

This clonotype was counted between two and nine times. V usage is TRBV28 and J usage is TRBJ1-1; D is perhaps TRBD1 (5 bases). Germline loops: CDR1 MDHEN, CDR2 SYDVKM. Trimming took off 4 bases at V and 1 base at J, with 16 bases between the two ends. The CDR3 runs to 16 residues. The CDR3: CASSSLGTTGNTEAFF. In nucleotides, the CDR3 is TGTGCCAGCAGTTCCTTGGGGACCACAGGGAACACTGAAGCTTTCTTT.

This clonotype has a count of ten or more. The V and J genes are TRBV20-1 and TRBJ2-7; D could derive from TRBD1 or TRBD2 (5 bases each). The V gene's germline CDR1 is DFQATT and CDR2 SNEGSKA (reference sequence). CDR3 size: 13 residues. V lost 6 bases, J lost 3 bases, and 15 bases lay in between. CDR3 amino acids: CSAARDGNYEQYF. In DNA, the CDR3 is TGCAGTGCCGCCCGGGACGGCAACTACGAGCAGTACTTC.

This clonotype was found a few times. This CDR3 is CASSLADRFWEQYF. CDR3 coding DNA: TGTGCCAGCAGCTTAGCGGACAGGTTCTGGGAGCAGTACTTC. This chain uses TRBV7-9 with TRBJ2-7, with 7 bases matching TRBD1. This CDR3 spans 14 amino acids. The germline gives CDR1 SEHNR, CDR2 FQNEAQ (reference sequence). V trimming: 0 bases; J trimming: 7 bases; junction bases outside the gene matches: 6. Drawing the rest from reference TRBV7-9 and TRBJ2-7, the complete variable domain is DTGVSQNPRHKITKRGQNVTFRCDPISEHNRLYWYRQTLGQGPEFLTYFQNEAQLEKSRLLSDRFSAERPKGSFSTLEIQRTEQGDSAMYLCASSLADRFWEQYFGPGTRLTVT.